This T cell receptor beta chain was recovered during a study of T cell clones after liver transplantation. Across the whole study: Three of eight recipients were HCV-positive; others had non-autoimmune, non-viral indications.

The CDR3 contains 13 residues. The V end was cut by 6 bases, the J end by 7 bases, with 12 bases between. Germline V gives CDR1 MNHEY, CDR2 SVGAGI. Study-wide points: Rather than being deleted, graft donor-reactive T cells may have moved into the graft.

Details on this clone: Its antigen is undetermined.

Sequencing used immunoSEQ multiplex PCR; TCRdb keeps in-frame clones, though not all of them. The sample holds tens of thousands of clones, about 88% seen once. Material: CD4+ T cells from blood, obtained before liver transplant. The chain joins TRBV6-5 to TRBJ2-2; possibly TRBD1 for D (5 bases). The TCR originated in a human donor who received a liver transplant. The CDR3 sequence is CASRRQRSGELFF. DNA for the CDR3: TGTGCCAGCAGAAGACAGAGGAGCGGGGAGCTGTTTTTT.